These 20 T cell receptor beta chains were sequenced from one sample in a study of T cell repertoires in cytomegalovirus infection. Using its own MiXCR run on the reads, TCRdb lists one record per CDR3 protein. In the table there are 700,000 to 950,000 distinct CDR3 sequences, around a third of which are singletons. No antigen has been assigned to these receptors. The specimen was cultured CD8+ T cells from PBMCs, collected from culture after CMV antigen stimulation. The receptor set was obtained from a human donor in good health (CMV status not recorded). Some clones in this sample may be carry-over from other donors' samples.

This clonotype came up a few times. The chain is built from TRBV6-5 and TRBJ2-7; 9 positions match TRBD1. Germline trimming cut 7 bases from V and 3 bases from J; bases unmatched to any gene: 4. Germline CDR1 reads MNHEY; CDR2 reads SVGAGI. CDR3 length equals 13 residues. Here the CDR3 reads CASTGQGNYEQYF. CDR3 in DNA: TGTGCCAGCACTGGACAGGGGAACTACGAGCAGTACTTC.

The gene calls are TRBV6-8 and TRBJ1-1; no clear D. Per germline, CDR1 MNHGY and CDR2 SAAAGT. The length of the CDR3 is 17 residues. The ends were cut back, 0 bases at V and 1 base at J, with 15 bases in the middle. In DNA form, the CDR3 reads TGTGCCAGCAGTTACTCGTGGGCTTTTACAGAGAACACTGAAGCTTTCTTT. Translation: CASSYSWAFTENTEAFF.

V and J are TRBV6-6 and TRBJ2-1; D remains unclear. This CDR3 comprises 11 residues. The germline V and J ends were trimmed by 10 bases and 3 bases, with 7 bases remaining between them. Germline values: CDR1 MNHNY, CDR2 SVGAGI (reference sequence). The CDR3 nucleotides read TGTGCCACCGACAACTACAATGAGCAGTTCTTC. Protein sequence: CATDNYNEQFF.

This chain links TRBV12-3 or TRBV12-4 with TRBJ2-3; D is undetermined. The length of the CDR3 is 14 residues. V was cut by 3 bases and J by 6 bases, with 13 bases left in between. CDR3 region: CASSFLAGRDTQYF. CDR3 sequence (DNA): TGTGCCAGCAGTTTCCTCGCAGGCCGGGATACGCAGTATTTT.

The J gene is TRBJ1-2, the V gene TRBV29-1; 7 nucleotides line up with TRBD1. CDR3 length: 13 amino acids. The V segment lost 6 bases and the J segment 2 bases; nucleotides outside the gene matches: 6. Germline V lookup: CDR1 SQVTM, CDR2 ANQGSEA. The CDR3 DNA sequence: TGCAGCGTCCCTCCGACAGGGAACTATGGCTACACCTTC. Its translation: CSVPPTGNYGYTF. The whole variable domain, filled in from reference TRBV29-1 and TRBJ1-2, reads SAVISQKPSRDICQRGTSLTIQCQVDSQVTMMFWYRQQPGQSLTLIATANQGSEATYESGFVIDKFPISRPNLTFSTLTVSNMSPEDSSIYLCSVPPTGNYGYTFGSGTRLTVV.

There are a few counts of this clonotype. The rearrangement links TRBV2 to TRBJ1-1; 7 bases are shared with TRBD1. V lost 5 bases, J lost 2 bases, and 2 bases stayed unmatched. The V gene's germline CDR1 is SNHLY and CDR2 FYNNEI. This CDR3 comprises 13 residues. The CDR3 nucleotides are TGTGCCAGCAGTCGGGACAGTAACACTGAAGCTTTCTTT. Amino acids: CASSRDSNTEAFF.

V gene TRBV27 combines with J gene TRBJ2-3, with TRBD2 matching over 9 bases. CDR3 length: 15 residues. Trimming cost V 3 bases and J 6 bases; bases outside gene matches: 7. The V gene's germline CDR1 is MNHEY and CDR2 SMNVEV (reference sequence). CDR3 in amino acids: CASSFGGGAADTQYF. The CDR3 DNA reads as TGTGCCAGCAGTTTCGGCGGGGGGGCCGCCGATACGCAGTATTTT.

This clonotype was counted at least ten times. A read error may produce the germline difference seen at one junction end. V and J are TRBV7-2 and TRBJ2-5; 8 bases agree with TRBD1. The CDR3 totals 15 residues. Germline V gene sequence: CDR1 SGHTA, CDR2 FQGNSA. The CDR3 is CASRLDRGSSETQYF. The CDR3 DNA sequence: TGTGCCAGCAGGTTAGACAGGGGATCGAGTGAGACCCAGTACTTC.

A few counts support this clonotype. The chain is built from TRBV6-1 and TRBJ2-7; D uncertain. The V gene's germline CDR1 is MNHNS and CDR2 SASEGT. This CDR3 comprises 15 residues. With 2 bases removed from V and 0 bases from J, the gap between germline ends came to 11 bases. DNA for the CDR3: TGTGCCAGCAGTGAATCTCAAGTGACCTCCTACGAGCAGTACTTC. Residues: CASSESQVTSYEQYF.

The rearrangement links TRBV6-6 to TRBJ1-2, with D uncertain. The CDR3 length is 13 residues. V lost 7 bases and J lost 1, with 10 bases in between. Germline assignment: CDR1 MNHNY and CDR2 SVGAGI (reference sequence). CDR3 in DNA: TGTGCCAGCATAACCTCCAGTAACTATGGCTACACCTTC. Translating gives CASITSSNYGYTF.

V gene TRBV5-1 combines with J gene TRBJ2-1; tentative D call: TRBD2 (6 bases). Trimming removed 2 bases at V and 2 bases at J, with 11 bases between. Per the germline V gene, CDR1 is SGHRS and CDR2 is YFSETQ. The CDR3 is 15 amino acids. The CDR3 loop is CASSFSAGPYNEQFF. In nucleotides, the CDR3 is TGCGCCAGCAGCTTTTCAGCGGGTCCCTACAATGAGCAGTTCTTC.

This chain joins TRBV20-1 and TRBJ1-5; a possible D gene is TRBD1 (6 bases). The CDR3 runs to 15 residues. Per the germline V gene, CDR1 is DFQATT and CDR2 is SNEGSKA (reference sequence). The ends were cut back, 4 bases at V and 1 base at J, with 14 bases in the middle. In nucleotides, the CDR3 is TGCAGTGCTAAGGTGGGGGCGGGGAGCAATCAGCCCCAGCATTTT. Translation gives CSAKVGAGSNQPQHF.

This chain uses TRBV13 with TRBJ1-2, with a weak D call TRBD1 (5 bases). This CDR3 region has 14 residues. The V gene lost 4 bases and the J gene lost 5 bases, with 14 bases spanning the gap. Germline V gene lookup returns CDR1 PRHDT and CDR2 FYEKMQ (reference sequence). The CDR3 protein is CASSSPGTGYGYTF. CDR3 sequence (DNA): TGTGCCAGCAGCTCTCCCGGGACCGGTTATGGCTACACCTTC.

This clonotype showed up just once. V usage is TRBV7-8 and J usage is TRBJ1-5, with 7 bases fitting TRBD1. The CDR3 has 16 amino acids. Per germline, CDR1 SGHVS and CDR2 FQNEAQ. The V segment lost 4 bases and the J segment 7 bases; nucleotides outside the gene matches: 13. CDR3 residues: CASSSGGVLGKQPQHF. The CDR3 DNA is TGTGCCAGCAGCTCAGGGGGGGTTTTGGGGAAACAGCCCCAGCATTTT.

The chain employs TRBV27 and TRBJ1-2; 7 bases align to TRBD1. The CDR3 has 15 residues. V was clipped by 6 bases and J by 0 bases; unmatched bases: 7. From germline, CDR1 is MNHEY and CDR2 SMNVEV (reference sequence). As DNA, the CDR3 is TGTGCCAGCAGATACTACAGGGGTACTAACTATGGCTACACCTTC. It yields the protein CASRYYRGTNYGYTF.

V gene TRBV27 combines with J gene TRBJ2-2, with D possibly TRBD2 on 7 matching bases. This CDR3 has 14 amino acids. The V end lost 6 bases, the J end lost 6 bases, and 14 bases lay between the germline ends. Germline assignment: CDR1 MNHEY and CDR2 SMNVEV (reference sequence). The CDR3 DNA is TGTGCCAGCAGGGGAGGGGGGGGCCCCGGGGAGCTGTTTTTT. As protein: CASRGGGGPGELFF.

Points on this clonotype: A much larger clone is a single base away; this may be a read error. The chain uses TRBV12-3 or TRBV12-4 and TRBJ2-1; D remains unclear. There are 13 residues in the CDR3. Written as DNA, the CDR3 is TGTGCCAGCCTGGGCTCCGGCTACAATGAGCGGTTCTTC. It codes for CASLGSGYNERFF.

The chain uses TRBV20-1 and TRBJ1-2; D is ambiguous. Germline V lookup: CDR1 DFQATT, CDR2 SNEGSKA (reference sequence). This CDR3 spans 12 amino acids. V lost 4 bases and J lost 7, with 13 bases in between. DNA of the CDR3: TGCAGTGCTATAGCGGGTCCTACTGGCTACACCTTC. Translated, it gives CSAIAGPTGYTF.

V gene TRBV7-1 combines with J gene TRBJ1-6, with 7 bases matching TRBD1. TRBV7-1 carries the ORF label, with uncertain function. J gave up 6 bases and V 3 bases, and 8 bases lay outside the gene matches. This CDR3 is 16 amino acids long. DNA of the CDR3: TGTGCCAGCAGCTCCTGGGACAGTCGCCCTAATTCACCCCTCCACTTT. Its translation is CASSSWDSRPNSPLHF.

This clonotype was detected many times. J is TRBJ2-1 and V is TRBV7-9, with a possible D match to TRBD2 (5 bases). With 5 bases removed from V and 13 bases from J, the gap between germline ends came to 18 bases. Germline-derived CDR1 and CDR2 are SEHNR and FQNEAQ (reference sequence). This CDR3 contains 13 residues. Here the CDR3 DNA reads TGTGCCAGCAGCCCCCCCGTAGAAGCGGACCAGTTCTTC. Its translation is CASSPPVEADQFF.